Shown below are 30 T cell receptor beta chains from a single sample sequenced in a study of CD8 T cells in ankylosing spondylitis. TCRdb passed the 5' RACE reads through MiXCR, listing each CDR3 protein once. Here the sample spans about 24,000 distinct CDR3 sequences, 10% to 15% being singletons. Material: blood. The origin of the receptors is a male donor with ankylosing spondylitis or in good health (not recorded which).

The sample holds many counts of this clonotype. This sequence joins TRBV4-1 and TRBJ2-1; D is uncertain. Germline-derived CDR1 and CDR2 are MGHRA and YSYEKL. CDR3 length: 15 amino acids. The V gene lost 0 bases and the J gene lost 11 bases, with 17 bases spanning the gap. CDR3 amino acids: CASSQDMGLRLKQFF. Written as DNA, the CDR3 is TGCGCCAGCAGCCAAGATATGGGGTTAAGGTTAAAGCAGTTCTTC.

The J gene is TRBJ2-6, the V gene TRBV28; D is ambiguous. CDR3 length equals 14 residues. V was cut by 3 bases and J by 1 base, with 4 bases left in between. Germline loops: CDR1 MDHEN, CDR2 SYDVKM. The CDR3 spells CASSFQSGANVLTF. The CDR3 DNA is TGTGCCAGCAGTTTCCAGTCTGGGGCCAACGTCCTGACTTTC.

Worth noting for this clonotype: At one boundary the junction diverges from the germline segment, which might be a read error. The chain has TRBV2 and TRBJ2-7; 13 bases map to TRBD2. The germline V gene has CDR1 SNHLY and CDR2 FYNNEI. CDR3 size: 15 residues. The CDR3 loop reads CASSQAIRTSGRQYF. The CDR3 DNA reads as TGTGCCAGCAGTCAAGCGATCAGGACTAGCGGGAGGCAGTACTTC.

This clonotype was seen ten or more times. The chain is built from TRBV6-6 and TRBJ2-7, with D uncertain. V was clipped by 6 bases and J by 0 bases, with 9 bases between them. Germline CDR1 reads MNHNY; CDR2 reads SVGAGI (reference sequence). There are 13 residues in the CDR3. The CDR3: CASSYTASYEQYV. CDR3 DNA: TGTGCCAGCAGCTACACGGCCTCCTACGAGCAGTACGTC.

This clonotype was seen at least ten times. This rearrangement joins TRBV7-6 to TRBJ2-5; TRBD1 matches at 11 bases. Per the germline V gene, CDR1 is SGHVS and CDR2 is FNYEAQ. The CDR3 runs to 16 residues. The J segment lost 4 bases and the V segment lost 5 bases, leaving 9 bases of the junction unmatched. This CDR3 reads CASSPRTGGSGETQYF. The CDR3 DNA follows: TGTGCCAGCAGCCCCCGGACAGGGGGCTCAGGAGAGACCCAGTACTTC.

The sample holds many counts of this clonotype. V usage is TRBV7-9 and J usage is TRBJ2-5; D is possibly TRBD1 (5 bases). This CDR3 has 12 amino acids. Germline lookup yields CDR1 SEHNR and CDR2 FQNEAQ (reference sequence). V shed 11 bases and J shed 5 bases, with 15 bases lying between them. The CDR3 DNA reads TGTGCCCTACAGGATTTTTGGGAGACCCAGTACTTC. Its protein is CALQDFWETQYF.

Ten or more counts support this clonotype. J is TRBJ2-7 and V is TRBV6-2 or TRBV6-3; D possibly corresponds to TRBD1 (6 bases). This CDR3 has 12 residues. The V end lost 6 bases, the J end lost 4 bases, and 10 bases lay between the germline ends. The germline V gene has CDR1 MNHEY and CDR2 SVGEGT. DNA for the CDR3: TGTGCCAGCAGCCAGGGGCAGTACGAGCAGTACTTC. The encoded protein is CASSQGQYEQYF.

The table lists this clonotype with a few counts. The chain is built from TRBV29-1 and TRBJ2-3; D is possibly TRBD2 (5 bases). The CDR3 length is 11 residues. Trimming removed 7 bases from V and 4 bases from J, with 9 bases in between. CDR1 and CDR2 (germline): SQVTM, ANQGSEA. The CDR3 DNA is TGCAGCGCAGGAGCGGCAGATACGCAGTATTTT. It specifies CSAGAADTQYF.

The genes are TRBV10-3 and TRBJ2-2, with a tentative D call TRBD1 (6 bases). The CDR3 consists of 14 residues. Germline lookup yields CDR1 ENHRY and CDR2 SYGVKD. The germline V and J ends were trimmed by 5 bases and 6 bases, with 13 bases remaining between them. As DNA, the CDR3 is TGTGCCATCAGTTTCTTACAGGGCCCCGGGGAGCTGTTTTTT. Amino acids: CAISFLQGPGELFF.

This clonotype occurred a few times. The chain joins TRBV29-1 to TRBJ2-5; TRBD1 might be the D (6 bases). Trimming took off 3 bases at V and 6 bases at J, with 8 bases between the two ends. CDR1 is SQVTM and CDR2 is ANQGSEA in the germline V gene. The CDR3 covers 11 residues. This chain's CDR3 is CSVDRGKTQYF. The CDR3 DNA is TGCAGCGTTGACAGGGGAAAGACCCAGTACTTC. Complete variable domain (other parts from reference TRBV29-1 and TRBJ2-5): SAVISQKPSRDICQRGTSLTIQCQVDSQVTMMFWYRQQPGQSLTLIATANQGSEATYESGFVIDKFPISRPNLTFSTLTVSNMSPEDSSIYLCSVDRGKTQYFGPGTRLLVL.

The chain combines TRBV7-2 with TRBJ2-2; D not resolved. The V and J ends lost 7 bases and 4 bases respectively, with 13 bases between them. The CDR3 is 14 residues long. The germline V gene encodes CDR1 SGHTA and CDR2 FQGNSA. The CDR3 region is CASTLIQSTGELFF. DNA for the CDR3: TGTGCCAGCACCCTAATCCAGAGCACCGGGGAGCTGTTTTTT.

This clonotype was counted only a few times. CDR3 coding DNA: TGCAGCGTTGCAATCCCCGGGCGGACCTACGAGCAGTACTTC. It specifies CSVAIPGRTYEQYF. The chain links TRBV29-1 to TRBJ2-7; D call uncertain. Trimming took off 4 bases at V and 2 bases at J, with 15 bases between the two ends. Looked up from germline, CDR1 is SQVTM and CDR2 is ANQGSEA. The CDR3 spans 14 residues.

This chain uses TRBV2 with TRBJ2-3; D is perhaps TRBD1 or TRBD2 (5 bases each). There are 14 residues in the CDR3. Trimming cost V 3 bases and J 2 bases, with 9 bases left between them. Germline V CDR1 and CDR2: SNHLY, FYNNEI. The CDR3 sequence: CASSDRGTTDTQYF. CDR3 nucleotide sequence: TGTGCCAGCAGTGATCGAGGGACCACAGATACGCAGTATTTT. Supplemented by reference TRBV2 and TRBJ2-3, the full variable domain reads EPEVTQTPSHQVTQMGQEVILRCVPISNHLYFYWYRQILGQKVEFLVSFYNNEISEKSEIFDDQFSVERPDGSNFTLKIRSTKLEDSAMYFCASSDRGTTDTQYFGPGTRLTVL.

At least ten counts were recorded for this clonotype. CDR3 nucleotide sequence: TGTGCCAGCAGCCAAGATGGTAGGGGCGAGCAGTACGTC. Its protein is CASSQDGRGEQYV. This chain connects TRBV4-2 to TRBJ2-7; perhaps TRBD1 as D (5 bases). The CDR3 length is 13 residues. The V and J ends lost 0 bases and 6 bases respectively, with 9 bases between them. The V gene's germline CDR1 is LGHNA and CDR2 YNFKEQ.

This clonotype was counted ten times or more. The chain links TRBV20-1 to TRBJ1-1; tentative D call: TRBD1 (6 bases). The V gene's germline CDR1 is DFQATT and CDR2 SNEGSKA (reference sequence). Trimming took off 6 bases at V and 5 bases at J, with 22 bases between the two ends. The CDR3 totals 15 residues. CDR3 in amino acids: CSASPLGAMRTEAFF. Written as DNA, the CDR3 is TGCAGTGCCAGCCCCCTGGGGGCAATGAGGACTGAAGCTTTCTTT.

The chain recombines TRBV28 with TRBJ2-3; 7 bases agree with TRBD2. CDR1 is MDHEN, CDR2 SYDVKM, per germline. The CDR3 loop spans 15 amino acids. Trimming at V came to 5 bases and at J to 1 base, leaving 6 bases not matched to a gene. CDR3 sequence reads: CASSEPSGGTDTQYF. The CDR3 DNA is TGTGCCAGCAGTGAACCTAGCGGTGGCACAGATACGCAGTATTTT.

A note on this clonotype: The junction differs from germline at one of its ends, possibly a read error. CDR3 amino acids: CSVEDRIF. The CDR3 coding sequence is TGCAGCGTTGAAGACAGGATCTTC. V and J are TRBV29-1 and TRBJ1-2; D not resolved. Germline CDR1 reads SQVTM; CDR2 reads ANQGSEA. The CDR3 has 8 residues.

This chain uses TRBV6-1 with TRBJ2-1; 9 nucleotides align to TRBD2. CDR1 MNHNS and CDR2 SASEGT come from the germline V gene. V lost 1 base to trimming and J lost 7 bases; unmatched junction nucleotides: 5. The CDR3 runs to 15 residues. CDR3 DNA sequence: TGTGCCAGCAGTGAAGTCGCGGGAGGGAGTAATGAGCAGTTCTTC. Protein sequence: CASSEVAGGSNEQFF.

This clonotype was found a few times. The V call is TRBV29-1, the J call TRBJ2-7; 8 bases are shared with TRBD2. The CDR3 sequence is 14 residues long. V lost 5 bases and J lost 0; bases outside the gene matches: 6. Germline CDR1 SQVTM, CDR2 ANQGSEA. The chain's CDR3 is CSVLAGPSSYEQYF. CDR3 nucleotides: TGCAGCGTTTTAGCGGGGCCCTCCTCCTACGAGCAGTACTTC.

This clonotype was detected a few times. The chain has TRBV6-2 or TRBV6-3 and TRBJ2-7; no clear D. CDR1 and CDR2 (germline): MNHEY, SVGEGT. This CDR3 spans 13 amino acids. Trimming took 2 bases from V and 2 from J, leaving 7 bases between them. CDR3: CASSYLQPYEQYF. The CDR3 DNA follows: TGTGCCAGCAGTTACCTCCAGCCCTACGAGCAGTACTTC.

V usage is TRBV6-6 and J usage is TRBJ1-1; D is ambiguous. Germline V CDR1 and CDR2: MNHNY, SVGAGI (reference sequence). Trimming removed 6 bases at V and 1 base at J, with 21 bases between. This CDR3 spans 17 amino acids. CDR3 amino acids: CASSPTSDPGRNTEAFF. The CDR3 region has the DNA TGTGCCAGCAGCCCCACTTCGGACCCTGGAAGGAACACTGAAGCTTTCTTT.

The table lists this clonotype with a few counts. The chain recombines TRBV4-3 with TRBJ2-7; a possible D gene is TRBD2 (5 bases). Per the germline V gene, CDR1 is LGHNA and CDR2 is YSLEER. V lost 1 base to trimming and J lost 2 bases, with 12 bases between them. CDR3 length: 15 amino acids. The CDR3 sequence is CASSQGTGITYEQYV. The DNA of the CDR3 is TGCGCCAGCAGCCAAGGGACGGGGATAACCTACGAGCAGTACGTC.

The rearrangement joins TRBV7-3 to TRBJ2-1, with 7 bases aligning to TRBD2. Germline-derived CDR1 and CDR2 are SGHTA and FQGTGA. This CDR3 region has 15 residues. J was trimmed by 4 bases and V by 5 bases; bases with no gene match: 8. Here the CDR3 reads CASSPIAGEYNEQFF. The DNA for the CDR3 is TGTGCCAGCAGCCCCATTGCGGGAGAATACAATGAGCAGTTCTTC.

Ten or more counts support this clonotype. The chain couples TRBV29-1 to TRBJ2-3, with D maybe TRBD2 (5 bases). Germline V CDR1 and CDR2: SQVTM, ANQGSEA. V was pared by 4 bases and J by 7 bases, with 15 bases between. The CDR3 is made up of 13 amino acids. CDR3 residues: CSVGYSGKNTQYF. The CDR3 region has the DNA TGCAGCGTTGGATACTCGGGGAAAAATACGCAGTATTTT.

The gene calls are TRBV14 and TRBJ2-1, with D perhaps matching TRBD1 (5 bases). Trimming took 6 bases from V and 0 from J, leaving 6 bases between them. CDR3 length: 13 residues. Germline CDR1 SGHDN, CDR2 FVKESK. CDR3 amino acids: CASRQASYNEQFF. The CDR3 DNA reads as TGTGCCAGCAGACAGGCCTCCTACAATGAGCAGTTCTTC.

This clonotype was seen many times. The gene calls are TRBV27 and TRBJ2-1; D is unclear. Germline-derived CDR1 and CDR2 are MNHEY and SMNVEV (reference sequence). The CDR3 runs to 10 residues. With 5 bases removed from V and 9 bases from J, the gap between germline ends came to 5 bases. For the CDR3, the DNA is TGTGCCAGCAGTCCATCTGAGCAGTTCTTC. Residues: CASSPSEQFF.

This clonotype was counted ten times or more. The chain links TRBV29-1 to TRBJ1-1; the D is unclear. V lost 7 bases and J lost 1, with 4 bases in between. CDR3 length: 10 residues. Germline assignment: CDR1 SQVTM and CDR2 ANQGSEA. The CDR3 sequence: CSGRNTEAFF. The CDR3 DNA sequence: TGCAGCGGGAGGAACACTGAAGCTTTCTTT.

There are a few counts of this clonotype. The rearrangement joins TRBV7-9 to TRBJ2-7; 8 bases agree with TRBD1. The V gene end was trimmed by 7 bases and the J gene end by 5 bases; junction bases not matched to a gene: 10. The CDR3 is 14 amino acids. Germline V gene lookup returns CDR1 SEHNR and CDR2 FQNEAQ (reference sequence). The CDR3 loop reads CASTPGGQGNEQYF. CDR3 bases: TGTGCCAGCACCCCAGGCGGACAGGGAAACGAGCAGTACTTC.

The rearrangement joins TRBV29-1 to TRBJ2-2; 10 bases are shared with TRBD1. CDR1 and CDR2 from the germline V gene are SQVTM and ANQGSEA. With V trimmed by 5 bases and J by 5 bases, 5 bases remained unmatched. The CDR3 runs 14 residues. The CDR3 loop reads CSVSRTGGTGELFF. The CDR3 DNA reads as TGCAGCGTTAGTCGGACAGGGGGTACCGGGGAGCTGTTTTTT.

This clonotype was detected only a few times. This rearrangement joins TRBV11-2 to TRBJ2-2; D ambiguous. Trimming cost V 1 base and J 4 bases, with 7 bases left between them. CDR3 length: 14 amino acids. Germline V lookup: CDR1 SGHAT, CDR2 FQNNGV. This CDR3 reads CASSLVGVTGELFF. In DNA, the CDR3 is TGTGCCAGCAGCTTAGTGGGTGTCACCGGGGAGCTGTTTTTT. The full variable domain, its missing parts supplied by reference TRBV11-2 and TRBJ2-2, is EAGVAQSPRYKIIEKRQSVAFWCNPISGHATLYWYQQILGQGPKLLIQFQNNGVVDDSQLPKDRFSAERLKGVDSTLKIQPAKLEDSAVYLCASSLVGVTGELFFGEGSRLTVL.